This TCR beta chain was captured by sequencing in a study of T cell therapy after organ transplantation. Study information: T cells were expanded about two weeks with 30 CMV class I/II epitopes. Of 10 or so patients, eight responded clinically and two did not. The study's findings and limits: Pretherapy CD8 clonality inversely correlated with its fold change after therapy.

Noted time point: 4-8 weeks after completion of therapy. TCRdb's table, derived via immunoSEQ multiplex PCR, lists solely in-frame clones and lacks some. Of 20,000 or so clones listed, around 82% are singletons. The germline V gene has CDR1 GTSNPN and CDR2 SVGIG (reference sequence). The CDR3 spans 13 residues. V was shortened by 2 bases and J by 4 bases, with 11 bases between the two germline ends. Comment on this clone: Its antigen is unidentified.

This specimen was CD8+ T cells from blood, taken after autologous CMV-specific T cell therapy. J is TRBJ1-1 and V is TRBV30, with TRBD1 as a possible D gene (5 bases). The source of this sequence is a human patient who had received a solid organ transplant and had CMV disease. Some T cells may be supplied by the graft donor. Here the CDR3 DNA reads TGTGCCTGGAGTCCTGACAGCCTCACTGAAGCTTTCTTT. It encodes CAWSPDSLTEAFF. The whole variable domain, filled in from reference TRBV30 and TRBJ1-1, reads SQTIHQWPATLVQPVGSPLSLECTVEGTSNPNLYWYRQAAGRGLQLLFYSVGIGQISSEVPQNLSASRPQDRQFILSSKKLLLSDSGFYLCAWSPDSLTEAFFGQGTRLTVV.